These 17 T cell receptor beta chains were all obtained from the same sample, sequenced in a study of vaccination and CD4 T cells after COVID-19. Specified treatment: approximately nine-day PBMC culture with coronavirus spike peptide pools or control peptides (ViraFEST assay). Antigens of these TCRs are unknown. Oncomine TCR Beta short-read sequencing was applied to DNA from cultured CD4+ T cells. TCRdb fed the PCR reads into MiXCR, producing one record per CDR3 protein. The data show around 19,000 distinct CDR3 sequences, with around 38% seen just once and approximately 18% held by the top ten. Material: CD4+ T cells from blood, cultured in vitro, obtained before SARS-CoV-2 vaccination. Source of these receptors: a human donor who received a COVID-19 vaccine.

The rearrangement joins TRBV28 to TRBJ2-2; D is possibly TRBD1 (6 bases). The V and J ends lost 7 bases and 4 bases respectively, with 22 bases between them. The CDR3 runs to 17 residues. Germline lookup yields CDR1 MDHEN and CDR2 SYDVKM. This CDR3 reads CASIYSDARGITGELFF. CDR3 in DNA: TGTGCCAGCATTTACTCGGATGCCAGGGGTATCACCGGGGAGCTGTTTTTT.

The J gene is TRBJ2-5, the V gene TRBV30, with no clear D. This CDR3 is built from 15 residues. V was shortened by 1 base and J by 5 bases, with 17 bases between the two germline ends. Per germline, CDR1 GTSNPN and CDR2 SVGIG (reference sequence). DNA for the CDR3: TGTGCCTGGAGTGCATTGGAAGGGATGGGCGAGACCCAGTACTTC. Translation gives CAWSALEGMGETQYF.

CDR3 in DNA: TGTGCCAGCAGTCCTTCGGGACTAGCGGTTCCCTCTGGGGCCAACGTCCTGACTTTC. This sequence encodes CASSPSGLAVPSGANVLTF. V gene TRBV6-2 or TRBV6-3 combines with J gene TRBJ2-6, with TRBD2 matching 11 bases. The V and J ends lost 5 bases and 0 bases, in that order; junction bases with no gene match: 9. The CDR3 totals 19 residues. CDR1 and CDR2 from the germline V gene are MNHEY and SVGEGT.

The chain combines TRBV5-1 with TRBJ2-2; D not certain. The CDR3 is 13 residues long. Per the germline V gene, CDR1 is SGHRS and CDR2 is YFSETQ. Trimming shortened V by 0 bases and J by 5 bases, and 5 bases separated the two germline ends. As DNA, the CDR3 is TGCGCCAGCAGCTTGGCCGGGACCGGGGAGCTGTTTTTT. It encodes CASSLAGTGELFF.

The CDR3 region is CAWSPERTGNQPQHF. The CDR3 DNA reads TGTGCCTGGAGTCCAGAGAGGACAGGCAATCAGCCCCAGCATTTT. J is TRBJ1-5 and V is TRBV30; a weak D match, TRBD1 (6 bases). Per germline, CDR1 GTSNPN and CDR2 SVGIG (reference sequence). The length of the CDR3 is 15 residues. The V end lost 2 bases, the J end lost 2 bases, and 13 bases lay between the germline ends.

V gene TRBV6-1 combines with J gene TRBJ1-1; weak D call: TRBD1 (5 bases). Germline V gene data show CDR1 as MNHNS and CDR2 as SASEGT. CDR3 size: 15 residues. The germline V and J ends were trimmed by 8 bases and 5 bases, with 21 bases remaining between them. The CDR3 DNA follows: TGTGCCAGCCTTGTTTCGGGGGGAAGAGGTACTGAAGCTTTCTTT. Protein product: CASLVSGGRGTEAFF.

The chain is built from TRBV6-1 and TRBJ1-3; 7 nucleotides align to TRBD1. Germline V CDR1 and CDR2: MNHNS, SASEGT. V shed 1 base, J shed 2 bases, and the junction held 2 bases outside the gene matches. The CDR3 totals 15 residues. This CDR3 reads CASSEETGTGNTIYF. The CDR3 DNA reads as TGTGCCAGCAGTGAAGAGACAGGGACTGGAAACACCATATATTTT.

V and J are TRBV5-4 and TRBJ1-5; D unclear. The V end was cut by 4 bases, the J end by 3 bases, with 14 bases between. Germline assignment: CDR1 SGHNT and CDR2 YYREEE (reference sequence). The CDR3 totals 15 residues. The CDR3 region has the DNA TGTGCCAGCAGCGAGGACGGCCTCTACAATCAGCCCCAGCATTTT. Translation: CASSEDGLYNQPQHF. The full variable domain, rest sourced from reference TRBV5-4 and TRBJ1-5, is ETGVTQSPTHLIKTRGQQVTLRCSSQSGHNTVSWYQQALGQGPQFIFQYYREEENGRGNFPPRFSGLQFPNYSSELNVNALELDDSALYLCASSEDGLYNQPQHFGDGTRLSIL.

This chain joins TRBV4-2 and TRBJ1-2; weak D call: TRBD1 (5 bases). The V and J ends lost 1 base and 2 bases respectively, with 14 bases between them. In germline, CDR1 is LGHNA, CDR2 YNFKEQ. The CDR3 is 16 amino acids. Here the CDR3 reads CASSQVGEGRNYGYTF. The CDR3 region has the DNA TGTGCCAGCAGCCAAGTAGGGGAGGGCAGAAACTATGGCTACACCTTC.

This chain connects TRBV6-1 to TRBJ2-5; 7 nucleotides match TRBD2. CDR3 length: 14 amino acids. Germline CDR1 MNHNS, CDR2 SASEGT. Trimming at V came to 6 bases and at J to 3 bases, leaving 7 bases not matched to a gene. CDR3: CASSPRGGKETQYF. DNA of the CDR3: TGTGCCAGCAGCCCTAGGGGAGGGAAAGAGACCCAGTACTTC.

This clonotype has more than one count but fewer than ten. The rearrangement joins TRBV6-1 to TRBJ1-5; 9 bases are shared with TRBD1. The J segment lost 6 bases and the V segment lost 4 bases, leaving 7 bases of the junction unmatched. Germline lookup yields CDR1 MNHNS and CDR2 SASEGT. There are 15 residues in the CDR3. CDR3 nucleotide sequence: TGTGCCAGCAGTGGAGGACAGGGGCGCGGTCAGCCCCAGCATTTT. Translated: CASSGGQGRGQPQHF.

This chain uses TRBV30 with TRBJ2-2; perhaps TRBD2 as D (6 bases). Germline CDR1 is GTSNPN and CDR2 is SVGIG (reference sequence). The V end was cut by 3 bases, the J end by 8 bases, with 7 bases between. The CDR3 has 11 residues. CDR3: CAWSGGGELFF. CDR3 in DNA: TGTGCCTGGAGCGGGGGAGGGGAGCTGTTTTTT.

A few counts support this clonotype. This CDR3 is CATSDAGGDQPQHF. CDR3 coding DNA: TGTGCCACCAGTGACGCAGGGGGGGATCAGCCCCAGCATTTT. The chain links TRBV24-1 to TRBJ1-5, with 7 nucleotides matching TRBD1. Germline CDR1 reads KGHDR; CDR2 reads SFDVKD. Germline trimming cut 4 bases from V and 5 bases from J; bases unmatched to any gene: 4. The CDR3 totals 14 residues.

The genes are TRBV7-3 and TRBJ2-1; 9 bases agree with TRBD1. Germline-derived CDR1 and CDR2 are SGHTA and FQGTGA. The CDR3 runs to 14 residues. V lost 5 bases and J lost 5; bases outside the gene matches: 4. CDR3 coding DNA: TGTGCCAGCAGCCATACAGGGGGCAACAATGAGCAGTTCTTC. This codes for CASSHTGGNNEQFF.

This chain links TRBV2 with TRBJ2-7; 7 nucleotides match TRBD1. Germline lookup yields CDR1 SNHLY and CDR2 FYNNEI. After removal of 4 bases from V and 4 bases from J, the junction contained 7 bases not matched to a gene. This CDR3 comprises 14 residues. The CDR3 loop reads CASSGQGIIYEQYF. CDR3 in DNA: TGTGCCAGCAGTGGACAGGGAATAATTTACGAGCAGTACTTC.

This clonotype was picked up a small number of times. This chain joins TRBV7-9 and TRBJ1-5; possible D gene TRBD1, 6 bases. Trimming left V 6 bases short and J 4 bases short, with 13 bases between. CDR3 size: 14 residues. Germline V CDR1 and CDR2: SEHNR, FQNEAQ (reference sequence). The CDR3 DNA is TGTGCCAGCAGTCGTTCAACAGGGAATCAGCCCCAGCATTTT. Its protein is CASSRSTGNQPQHF. Filled out from reference TRBV7-9 and TRBJ1-5, the complete variable domain reads DTGVSQNPRHKITKRGQNVTFRCDPISEHNRLYWYRQTLGQGPEFLTYFQNEAQLEKSRLLSDRFSAERPKGSFSTLEIQRTEQGDSAMYLCASSRSTGNQPQHFGDGTRLSIL.

The chain carries TRBV19 and TRBJ1-2, with 7 bases that match TRBD1. Germline V gene sequence: CDR1 LNHDA, CDR2 SQIVND (reference sequence). This CDR3 spans 14 amino acids. V lost 4 bases, J lost 4 bases, and 6 bases stayed unmatched. DNA of the CDR3: TGTGCCAGTAGTACAAACAGGGGTGGCTATGGCTACACCTTC. This translates into CASSTNRGGYGYTF.